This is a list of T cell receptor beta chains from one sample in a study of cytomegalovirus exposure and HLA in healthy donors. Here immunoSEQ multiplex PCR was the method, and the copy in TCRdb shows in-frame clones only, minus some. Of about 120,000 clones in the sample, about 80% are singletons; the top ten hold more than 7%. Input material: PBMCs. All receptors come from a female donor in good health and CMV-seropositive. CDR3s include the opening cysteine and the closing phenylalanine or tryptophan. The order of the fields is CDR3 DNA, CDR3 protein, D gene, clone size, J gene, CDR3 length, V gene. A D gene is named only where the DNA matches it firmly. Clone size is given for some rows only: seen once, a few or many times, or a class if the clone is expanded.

CDR3nt: TGTGCCAGCAGCTTAAGACAGGGGGCGCTTGGAAACACCATATATTTT
CDR3aa: CASSLRQGALGNTIYF
d_gene: TRBD1
abundance: -
j_gene: TRBJ1-3
len: 16
v_gene: TRBV5-6

CDR3nt: TGTGCCAGCAGTGACAGGCCCGAGCAGTTCTTC
CDR3aa: CASSDRPEQFF
d_gene: -
abundance: -
j_gene: TRBJ2-1
len: 11
v_gene: TRBV2

CDR3nt: TGTGCCAGCAGTCCCCACAGGGGAGGCACTGAAGCTTTCTTT
CDR3aa: CASSPHRGGTEAFF
d_gene: TRBD1
abundance: -
j_gene: TRBJ1-1
len: 14
v_gene: TRBV7-2

CDR3nt: TGTGCCAGCAGCAAATCCGGGACAGGGTCCTACGAGCAGTACTTC
CDR3aa: CASSKSGTGSYEQYF
d_gene: TRBD1
abundance: -
j_gene: TRBJ2-7
len: 15
v_gene: TRBV27

CDR3nt: TGTGCCAGCACAAAGGGGACACCACAAGCTTTCTTT
CDR3aa: CASTKGTPQAFF
d_gene: -
abundance: once
j_gene: TRBJ1-1
len: 12
v_gene: TRBV28

CDR3nt: TGTGCCAGCAGCCTCGGGGGGGTCGAGGGTGGCAATCAGCCCCAGCATTTT
CDR3aa: CASSLGGVEGGNQPQHF
d_gene: -
abundance: -
j_gene: TRBJ1-5
len: 17
v_gene: TRBV28

CDR3nt: TGTGCCACAGGACAGGGGTGGGAGCAGTACTTC
CDR3aa: CATGQGWEQYF
d_gene: TRBD1
abundance: -
j_gene: TRBJ2-7
len: 11
v_gene: TRBV27

CDR3nt: TGTGCCAGCAGCCAAGGGGCACATCAATCTGAAGCTTTCTTT
CDR3aa: CASSQGAHQSEAFF
d_gene: -
abundance: -
j_gene: TRBJ1-1
len: 14
v_gene: TRBV4-2

CDR3nt: TGTGCCAGCAGCTTAGGGGGGCAGAATTCACCCCTCCACTTT
CDR3aa: CASSLGGQNSPLHF
d_gene: -
abundance: -
j_gene: TRBJ1-6
len: 14
v_gene: TRBV11-3

CDR3nt: TGCGCCAGCAGCGAGGGATCCAACACCGGGGAGCTGTTTTTT
CDR3aa: CASSEGSNTGELFF
d_gene: -
abundance: -
j_gene: TRBJ2-2
len: 14
v_gene: TRBV5-1

CDR3nt: TGTGCCAGCTCACGCGGGGAAAACACCGGGGAGCTGTTTTTT
CDR3aa: CASSRGENTGELFF
d_gene: -
abundance: few
j_gene: TRBJ2-2
len: 14
v_gene: TRBV18

CDR3nt: TGTGCCTGGTCAGGACAGCTCTCTGGAAACACCATATATTTT
CDR3aa: CAWSGQLSGNTIYF
d_gene: -
abundance: -
j_gene: TRBJ1-3
len: 14
v_gene: TRBV30

CDR3nt: TGTGCCAGCAGTTTACCAGGGGGCAATCAGCCCCAGCATTTT
CDR3aa: CASSLPGGNQPQHF
d_gene: -
abundance: -
j_gene: TRBJ1-5
len: 14
v_gene: TRBV28

CDR3nt: TGTGCCCGTTCCAGCGGGGGTAGCACAGATACGCAGTATTTT
CDR3aa: CARSSGGSTDTQYF
d_gene: TRBD2
abundance: -
j_gene: TRBJ2-3
len: 14
v_gene: TRBV5-4

CDR3nt: TGCGCCAGCAGCTCGATACCGGGACTAGCGGGGGACACCGGGGAGCTGTTTTTT
CDR3aa: CASSSIPGLAGDTGELFF
d_gene: TRBD2
abundance: few
j_gene: TRBJ2-2
len: 18
v_gene: TRBV5-1

CDR3nt: TGTGCCAGCAGCTCCACCCCGGGACAGGGCATCACTGAAGCTTTCTTT
CDR3aa: CASSSTPGQGITEAFF
d_gene: TRBD1
abundance: -
j_gene: TRBJ1-1
len: 16
v_gene: TRBV7-8

CDR3nt: TGCGCCAGCAGCGGTACAGGCAGTTCGGAAGAGACCCAGTACTTC
CDR3aa: CASSGTGSSEETQYF
d_gene: -
abundance: -
j_gene: TRBJ2-5
len: 15
v_gene: TRBV5-1

CDR3nt: TGTGCCTGGAGTAGGGGACTAGCGGGGCCATTGGAGACCCAGTACTTC
CDR3aa: CAWSRGLAGPLETQYF
d_gene: TRBD2
abundance: -
j_gene: TRBJ2-5
len: 16
v_gene: TRBV30

CDR3nt: TGTGCCAGCAGCTCCCAAACTTTGGAGACCCAGTACTTC
CDR3aa: CASSSQTLETQYF
d_gene: -
abundance: once
j_gene: TRBJ2-5
len: 13
v_gene: TRBV7-2

CDR3nt: TGTGCCAGCAGTGTGACTAATCGGGCGCCCGGGGAGCTGTTTTTT
CDR3aa: CASSVTNRAPGELFF
d_gene: -
abundance: -
j_gene: TRBJ2-2
len: 15
v_gene: TRBV2

CDR3nt: TGTGCCAGCAGCCGGAACAGGGGGGCGAATGAGCAGTTCTTC
CDR3aa: CASSRNRGANEQFF
d_gene: TRBD1
abundance: few
j_gene: TRBJ2-1
len: 14
v_gene: TRBV7-2

CDR3nt: TGTGCCAGCACCCCGGACAGGGCTGGAAACACCATATATTTT
CDR3aa: CASTPDRAGNTIYF
d_gene: TRBD1
abundance: -
j_gene: TRBJ1-3
len: 14
v_gene: TRBV6-5

CDR3nt: TGTGCCAGCAGTTACAAGGCAGGGGGGTATGGCTACACCTTC
CDR3aa: CASSYKAGGYGYTF
d_gene: TRBD1
abundance: few
j_gene: TRBJ1-2
len: 14
v_gene: TRBV6-5

CDR3nt: TGTGCCAGCAGCCAATTCGCGAGGACACTGGTAAACACCATATATTTT
CDR3aa: CASSQFARTLVNTIYF
d_gene: -
abundance: -
j_gene: TRBJ1-3
len: 16
v_gene: TRBV14

CDR3nt: TGTGCCAGCAGCCAGGGGCGGGCCATATCACAAGAGACCCAGTACTTC
CDR3aa: CASSQGRAISQETQYF
d_gene: -
abundance: -
j_gene: TRBJ2-5
len: 16
v_gene: TRBV5-4

CDR3nt: TGTGCCAGCAGCCAGACCGGGACAGCCTACGAGCAGTACTTC
CDR3aa: CASSQTGTAYEQYF
d_gene: TRBD1
abundance: -
j_gene: TRBJ2-7
len: 14
v_gene: TRBV7-9

CDR3nt: TGTGCCAGCAGTGCGGGACAGGGTAATCCAGATGAGCAGTTCTTC
CDR3aa: CASSAGQGNPDEQFF
d_gene: TRBD1
abundance: -
j_gene: TRBJ2-1
len: 15
v_gene: TRBV6-1

CDR3nt: TGTGCCAGCAGCCCAAACAGCTACGAGCAGTACTTC
CDR3aa: CASSPNSYEQYF
d_gene: -
abundance: few
j_gene: TRBJ2-7
len: 12
v_gene: TRBV6-5

CDR3nt: TGTGCCAGCAGTGAAAGCTCTAGTGTGATTGGGGGGAAAGAGAGCAGACAGCCCCAGCATTTT
CDR3aa: CASSESSSVIGGKESRQPQHF
d_gene: -
abundance: -
j_gene: TRBJ1-5
len: 21
v_gene: TRBV6-1

CDR3nt: TGTGCCAGCAGCTTGGAAGGGGGGGCCTATAATTCACCCCTCCACTTT
CDR3aa: CASSLEGGAYNSPLHF
d_gene: -
abundance: -
j_gene: TRBJ1-6
len: 16
v_gene: TRBV5-5

CDR3nt: TGTGCCAGCTCGGCAGGGGGCCAGCCCCAGCATTTT
CDR3aa: CASSAGGQPQHF
d_gene: TRBD1
abundance: -
j_gene: TRBJ1-5
len: 12
v_gene: TRBV18

CDR3nt: TGTGCCACCAGCAGAGATCCTGGGGGCAGCTACGAGCAGTACTTC
CDR3aa: CATSRDPGGSYEQYF
d_gene: -
abundance: -
j_gene: TRBJ2-7
len: 15
v_gene: TRBV15

CDR3nt: TGTGCCAGCAGCGGAGTCTCTGAGACCCAGTACTTC
CDR3aa: CASSGVSETQYF
d_gene: -
abundance: -
j_gene: TRBJ2-5
len: 12
v_gene: TRBV5-4

CDR3nt: TGTGCCAGCAGCTTCTATTCAGATACGCAGTATTTT
CDR3aa: CASSFYSDTQYF
d_gene: -
abundance: -
j_gene: TRBJ2-3
len: 12
v_gene: TRBV7-2

CDR3nt: TGCGCCAGCAGCTTGGGGGCCGGGGACTCTGGAAACACCATATATTTT
CDR3aa: CASSLGAGDSGNTIYF
d_gene: -
abundance: -
j_gene: TRBJ1-3
len: 16
v_gene: TRBV5-1

CDR3nt: TGTGCCAGCAGCTTAGGGCGGGGGACCCTCTACGAGCAGTACTTC
CDR3aa: CASSLGRGTLYEQYF
d_gene: TRBD2
abundance: -
j_gene: TRBJ2-7
len: 15
v_gene: TRBV7-2

CDR3nt: TGTGCCAGTAGTATTGGGGTAGCGATCTATGGCTACACCTTC
CDR3aa: CASSIGVAIYGYTF
d_gene: -
abundance: -
j_gene: TRBJ1-2
len: 14
v_gene: TRBV19

CDR3nt: TGTGCCATCAGTGGAGGGTTAGGGGGAATGAACACTGAAGCTTTCTTT
CDR3aa: CAISGGLGGMNTEAFF
d_gene: -
abundance: few
j_gene: TRBJ1-1
len: 16
v_gene: TRBV10-3

CDR3nt: TGTGCCTGGAGGATTAGCGGGGGGCCTGGGGAGCAGTATTTT
CDR3aa: CAWRISGGPGEQYF
d_gene: TRBD2
abundance: once
j_gene: TRBJ2-3
len: 14
v_gene: TRBV30

CDR3nt: TGCAGCGTTTCGACAGTCACAGATACGCAGTATTTT
CDR3aa: CSVSTVTDTQYF
d_gene: -
abundance: -
j_gene: TRBJ2-3
len: 12
v_gene: TRBV29-1

CDR3nt: TGCAGCTTCGCAGCAGGGACTGAAGCTTTCTTT
CDR3aa: CSFAAGTEAFF
d_gene: -
abundance: -
j_gene: TRBJ1-1
len: 11
v_gene: TRBV29-1